These 11 T cell receptor beta chains were all obtained from the same sample, sequenced in a study of radiation and T cells in renal cell carcinoma. Time point given: baseline pretreatment blood. Treatment here: 15 Gy SBRT to primary tumor, nephrectomy 4 weeks later. Profiled with immunoSEQ multiplex PCR; TCRdb holds only in-frame clones, not every one. The sample lists 120,000 to 150,000 clones, about nine tenths occurring once. The sequencing used blood, collected from a patient whose treatment included radiotherapy and nephrectomy. The receptors here all came from a woman aged 70 to 79 with renal cell carcinoma.

Worth noting for this clone: Other nucleotide sequences in the sample specify the same CDR3. The chain couples TRBV7-2 to TRBJ1-6, with no clear D. With 3 bases removed from V and 6 bases from J, the gap between germline ends came to 9 bases. Germline V gene data show CDR1 as SGHTA and CDR2 as FQGNSA. CDR3 length: 14 residues. The CDR3 nucleotides are TGTGCCAGCAGCTTGGGTCTGCTTAATTCACCCCTCCACTTT. Translated, it gives CASSLGLLNSPLHF.

In this sample, this clone turned up once. The V call is TRBV6-1, the J call TRBJ2-7; D is uncertain. The germline gives CDR1 MNHNS, CDR2 SASEGT. The CDR3 consists of 15 residues. Between the trimmed V and J ends, which lost 1 base and 0 bases, there was a span of 10 bases. The CDR3 protein is CASSEGVLSSYEQYF. In DNA, the CDR3 is TGTGCCAGCAGTGAAGGTGTGCTCAGCTCCTACGAGCAGTACTTC.

This rearrangement joins TRBV11-2 to TRBJ1-1; possible D gene TRBD1, 6 bases. V gave up 1 base and J gave up 4 bases, with 16 bases separating them. Germline CDR1 SGHAT, CDR2 FQNNGV. The CDR3 sequence is 16 residues long. CDR3: CASSLAAWVRGTEAFF. The DNA of the CDR3 is TGTGCCAGCAGCTTAGCCGCTTGGGTCAGGGGCACTGAAGCTTTCTTT.

The chain combines TRBV9 with TRBJ2-3; D assignment may be TRBD1 or TRBD2 (6 bases each). The CDR3 covers 15 residues. V lost 7 bases and J 2 bases, leaving 17 bases between the germline ends. From germline, CDR1 is SGDLS and CDR2 YYNGEE. The CDR3 nucleotides read TGTGCCAGCGGAGGGGGTCGGGCCCTCACAGATACGCAGTATTTT. Translating it yields CASGGGRALTDTQYF.

This chain connects TRBV27 to TRBJ1-3; D not resolved. This CDR3 has 13 amino acids. Trimming cost V 5 bases and J 3 bases, with 8 bases left between them. Per the germline V gene, CDR1 is MNHEY and CDR2 is SMNVEV (reference sequence). In nucleotides, the CDR3 is TGTGCCAGCAGTCCGCTGAGTGGAAACACCATATATTTT. Its translation is CASSPLSGNTIYF.

This chain links TRBV6-6 with TRBJ2-5; D ambiguous. The CDR3 runs to 16 residues. Germline V gene lookup returns CDR1 MNHNY and CDR2 SVGAGI (reference sequence). Between the trimmed V and J ends, which lost 2 bases and 3 bases, there was a span of 16 bases. The CDR3 here is CASSYGLTAGKETQYF. DNA for the CDR3: TGTGCCAGCAGTTACGGGCTTACGGCAGGCAAAGAGACCCAGTACTTC.

This chain uses TRBV7-2 with TRBJ2-3; perhaps TRBD2 as D (6 bases). This CDR3 has 14 residues. With 8 bases removed from V and 2 bases from J, the gap between germline ends came to 14 bases. In germline, CDR1 is SGHTA, CDR2 FQGNSA. CDR3 bases: TGTGCCAGCGCTCGCGGGGCGACCACAGATACGCAGTATTTT. This translates into CASARGATTDTQYF.

The CDR3 DNA reads TGTGCCAGCAGCTTGAGCCTCTGGGGGACTGGCTACACCTTC. Translated, it gives CASSLSLWGTGYTF. The rearrangement uses TRBV7-2 and TRBJ1-2, with a tentative D call TRBD1 (5 bases). The V end lost 3 bases, the J end lost 7 bases, and 15 bases lay between the germline ends. The CDR3 sequence is 14 residues long. CDR1 and CDR2 (germline): SGHTA, FQGNSA.

The chain links TRBV27 to TRBJ1-2; D gene uncertain. CDR3 length: 15 amino acids. Germline values: CDR1 MNHEY, CDR2 SMNVEV (reference sequence). V was trimmed by 5 bases and J by 0 bases, leaving 13 bases between them. CDR3 DNA sequence: TGTGCCAGCAGTCCACATGGAGGGACTAACTATGGCTACACCTTC. As protein: CASSPHGGTNYGYTF.

The V call is TRBV27, the J call TRBJ2-1; 9 nucleotides line up with TRBD2. CDR3 length: 16 residues. Looked up from germline, CDR1 is MNHEY and CDR2 is SMNVEV (reference sequence). V was pared by 3 bases and J by 3 bases, with 6 bases of the junction left unmatched. The CDR3 loop reads CASSFLLAGGYNEQFF. The DNA for the CDR3 is TGTGCCAGCAGTTTCCTACTAGCGGGTGGCTACAATGAGCAGTTCTTC.

The rearrangement joins TRBV29-1 to TRBJ2-2; 8 bases align to TRBD2. V trimming: 8 bases; J trimming: 4 bases; junction bases outside the gene matches: 6. Germline-derived CDR1 and CDR2 are SQVTM and ANQGSEA. This CDR3 spans 13 amino acids. In DNA, the CDR3 is TGCAGCTCGGGAGGGGGGTTCACCGGGGAGCTGTTTTTT. This sequence encodes CSSGGGFTGELFF.